This is a list of T cell receptor beta chains from one sample in a study of technical replicates of blood from several donors. Libraries were prepared by immunoSEQ multiplex PCR; TCRdb keeps only in-frame clonotypes and omits some of them. The repertoire holds about 82,000 clones, with 92% as singletons. What was sequenced was T cells isolated from PBMCs. The receptors here all came from a human donor in good health. Each CDR3 is given with its conserved first and last residue. A D gene is named only where the DNA matches it firmly. A clone size is listed for some rows: how often the clone was seen (once, few, many), or a class if it is expanded.

TRBV19,TRBJ2-4,-,14,-,CASSSFGAKNIQYF,TGTGCCAGTAGTTCCTTCGGAGCCAAAAACATTCAGTACTTC
TRBV28,TRBJ1-1,TRBD1,14,-,CASITTGSYTEAFF,TGTGCCAGCATTACGACAGGGAGCTACACTGAAGCTTTCTTT
TRBV10-3,TRBJ2-4,-,16,-,CAISEFLELAKNIQYF,TGTGCCATCAGTGAGTTCCTAGAACTAGCCAAAAACATTCAGTACTTC
TRBV27,TRBJ2-7,TRBD1,14,few,CASSGGQSAYEQYF,TGTGCCAGCAGTGGGGGACAGTCGGCTTACGAGCAGTACTTC
TRBV11-2,TRBJ2-1,TRBD2,16,-,CASSLGPWGAGDEQFF,TGTGCCAGCAGCTTAGGCCCCTGGGGAGCGGGGGATGAGCAGTTCTTC
TRBV9,TRBJ2-6,-,16,-,CASSGRDLTGANVLTF,TGTGCCAGCAGCGGGCGGGACCTCACTGGGGCCAACGTCCTGACTTTC
TRBV30,TRBJ1-2,TRBD1,14,-,CAWRGQAFNYGYTF,TGTGCCTGGAGAGGACAGGCCTTTAACTATGGCTACACCTTC
TRBV30,TRBJ2-5,-,13,-,CAWVKLASETQYF,TGTGCCTGGGTTAAACTAGCTTCCGAGACCCAGTACTTC
TRBV13,TRBJ1-2,-,12,-,CASSLGGHGYTF,TGTGCCAGCAGCTTAGGGGGGCATGGCTACACCTTC
TRBV7-9,TRBJ1-3,TRBD1,14,-,CASTPLQGRNTIYF,TGTGCCAGCACCCCGCTACAGGGGAGAAACACCATATATTTT
TRBV28,TRBJ1-1,-,12,-,CASRIRWTEAFF,TGTGCCAGCAGGATCAGATGGACTGAAGCTTTCTTT
TRBV11-2,TRBJ1-1,-,12,once,CASSFRGSEAFF,TGTGCCAGCAGCTTTAGGGGGAGTGAAGCTTTCTTT
TRBV7-2,TRBJ2-1,TRBD2,16,-,CASSLMGLGIHNEQFF,TGTGCCAGCAGCTTGATGGGACTAGGGATTCACAATGAGCAGTTCTTC
TRBV5-8,TRBJ1-5,-,14,once,CASSLYGSNQPQHF,TGTGCCAGCAGCTTGTACGGTAGCAATCAGCCCCAGCATTTT
TRBV6-1,TRBJ2-3,-,14,-,CASSETRGINTQYF,TGTGCCAGCAGTGAAACTAGGGGGATAAATACGCAGTATTTT
TRBV7-8,TRBJ2-5,-,15,-,CASSLALGARETQYF,TGTGCCAGCAGCTTAGCGCTGGGGGCGAGAGAGACCCAGTACTTC
TRBV6-5,TRBJ2-7,TRBD2,15,-,CASSHVAGSSYEQYF,TGTGCCAGCAGTCACGTAGCGGGAAGCTCCTACGAGCAGTACTTC
TRBV4-2,TRBJ1-3,-,14,-,CASSQGDGGNTIYF,TGTGCCAGCAGCCAAGGGGACGGGGGGAACACCATATATTTT
TRBV6-6,TRBJ2-2,TRBD2,15,-,CASGSGGAHTGELFF,TGTGCCAGCGGGTCGGGGGGGGCCCACACCGGGGAGCTGTTTTTT
TRBV5-1,TRBJ1-3,-,15,once,CASSLISGSGNTIYF,TGCGCCAGCAGCTTGATTTCGGGGAGTGGAAACACCATATATTTT
TRBV19,TRBJ2-7,TRBD1,14,once,CASSIRQGAGEQYF,TGTGCCAGTAGTATCAGGCAGGGGGCGGGCGAGCAGTACTTC
TRBV7-9,TRBJ2-1,TRBD2,14,-,CASVTSGGYNEQFF,TGTGCCAGCGTTACTAGCGGGGGGTACAATGAGCAGTTCTTC
TRBV11-2,TRBJ2-1,TRBD2,13,-,CASRPTSINEQFF,TGTGCCAGCAGACCGACTAGCATAAATGAGCAGTTCTTC
TRBV23-1,TRBJ2-7,-,17,-,CASSQSRPLDSPYEQYF,TGCGCCAGCAGTCAATCGCGTCCCCTGGACTCGCCCTACGAGCAGTACTTC
TRBV6-4,TRBJ2-2,-,12,-,CASRTMTGELFF,TGTGCCAGCAGAACTATGACCGGGGAGCTGTTTTTT
TRBV6-1,TRBJ2-1,-,12,-,CATKTVHNEQFF,TGTGCCACTAAGACAGTCCACAATGAGCAGTTCTTC
TRBV9,TRBJ2-3,-,14,-,CASSNGQGADTQYF,TGTGCCAGCAGCAACGGGCAGGGTGCAGATACGCAGTATTTT
TRBV10-3,TRBJ1-1,-,16,-,CAISEGKDTSNTEAFF,TGTGCCATCAGTGAGGGTAAGGACACATCGAACACTGAAGCTTTCTTT
TRBV4-2,TRBJ2-5,-,15,once,CASSSYATDQETQYF,TGTGCCAGCAGCTCCTACGCAACGGACCAAGAGACCCAGTACTTC
TRBV7-9,TRBJ2-1,TRBD2,19,-,CASSYGIYSGREYLGEQFF,TGTGCCAGCAGCTATGGGATATATAGCGGGAGGGAATATTTGGGTGAGCAGTTCTTC
TRBV28,TRBJ1-5,TRBD1,15,-,CASSLRGEIGQPQHF,TGTGCCAGCAGTCTCAGGGGGGAAATTGGTCAGCCCCAGCATTTT
TRBV28,TRBJ1-5,-,16,-,CASSYYRDWSNQPQHF,TGTGCCAGCAGTTATTACAGGGATTGGAGCAATCAGCCCCAGCATTTT
TRBV6-5,TRBJ1-1,TRBD1,14,-,CATVPGTGFIDAFF,TGTGCCACTGTTCCCGGGACAGGGTTTATTGACGCTTTCTTT
TRBV7-9,TRBJ2-1,TRBD2,15,-,CASSPGGNPYNEQFF,TGTGCCAGCAGCCCCGGGGGGAATCCCTACAATGAGCAGTTCTTC
TRBV6-5,TRBJ2-7,TRBD1,14,-,CASSYSTGTYEQYF,TGTGCCAGCAGTTACTCGACAGGGACCTACGAGCAGTACTTC